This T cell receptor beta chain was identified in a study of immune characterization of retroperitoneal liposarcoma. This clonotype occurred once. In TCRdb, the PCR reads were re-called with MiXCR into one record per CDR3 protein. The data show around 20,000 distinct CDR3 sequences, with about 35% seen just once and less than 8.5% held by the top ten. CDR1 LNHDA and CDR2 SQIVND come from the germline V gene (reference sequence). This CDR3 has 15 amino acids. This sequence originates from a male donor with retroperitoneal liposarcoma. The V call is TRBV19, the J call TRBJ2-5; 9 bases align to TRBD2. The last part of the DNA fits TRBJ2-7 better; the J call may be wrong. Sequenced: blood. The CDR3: CASSMGGRAPYEQYF. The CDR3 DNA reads TGTGCCAGTAGTATGGGCGGGAGGGCCCCCTACGAGCAGTACTTC.